A selection of T cell receptor beta chains follows, all from one sample in a study of blood T cell repertoires in COVID-19. Data came from immunoSEQ multiplex PCR; TCRdb stores just in-frame clones and leaves some out. The sample lists around 140,000 clones, 75% to 85% occurring once. The sequencing input was peripheral blood. Source of these receptors: a man in his 60s with active or convalescent COVID-19. The CDR3 runs from the conserved cysteine through the conserved F or W. The D gene is left open where the match is weak. The listing skips clone size in some rows; elsewhere it reads once, few, many or a size class.

j_gene | d_gene | v_gene | abundance | CDR3nt | CDR3aa
TRBJ1-1 | TRBD1 | TRBV7-2 | - | TGTGCCAGCAGCTGGACAGGAGGGCGGACTGAAGCTTTCTTT | CASSWTGGRTEAFF
TRBJ1-2 | - | TRBV7-8 | - | TGTGCCAGCAGCTTGACAGCTACTAACTATGGCTACACCTTC | CASSLTATNYGYTF
TRBJ2-3 | - | TRBV10-1 | - | TGCGCCAGCAGTGATCCATTGGACAGTAGCACAGATACGCAGTATTTT | CASSDPLDSSTDTQYF
TRBJ2-7 | - | TRBV5-6 | - | TGTGCCAGCAGCTTGTCCTCCGAGCAGTACTTC | CASSLSSEQYF
TRBJ2-7 | - | TRBV11-3 | - | TGTGCCAGCAGCTTAAATGCAGGGAACCACGAGCAGTACTTC | CASSLNAGNHEQYF
TRBJ2-7 | - | TRBV4-3 | - | TGCGCCAGCAGGCCGTCGCACAGTAACCACTACGAGCAGTACTTC | CASRPSHSNHYEQYF
TRBJ1-1 | TRBD1 | TRBV10-3 | - | TGTGCCATCAGTTGGACAGGGGGCACTGAAGCTTTCTTT | CAISWTGGTEAFF
TRBJ1-2 | TRBD1 | TRBV19 | - | TGTGCCAGTAGTAGATCGGGACAGGGGTCTTATGGCTACACCTTC | CASSRSGQGSYGYTF
TRBJ1-6 | - | TRBV7-2 | - | TGTGCCAGCAGCTTAGAGGGGAACAGGGTTTCACCCCTCCACTTT | CASSLEGNRVSPLHF
TRBJ1-4 | - | TRBV7-9 | - | TGTGCCAGCAGCTTCCCAAATGAAAAACTGTTTTTT | CASSFPNEKLFF
TRBJ2-5 | - | TRBV4-1 | - | TGCGCCAGCAGCCAAGTAACGACAGGAGGTGGGCCTCAAGAGACCCAGTACTTC | CASSQVTTGGGPQETQYF
TRBJ1-1 | - | TRBV5-8 | - | TGTGCCAGCAGCGGACTCTGGAACACTGAAGCTTTCTTT | CASSGLWNTEAFF
TRBJ1-2 | TRBD1 | TRBV19 | - | TGTGCCAGTAGGCTAGGACAGGGGGGCTATGGCTACACCTTC | CASRLGQGGYGYTF
TRBJ2-1 | - | TRBV7-8 | - | TGTGCCAGCAGCCCCAAGGGGGGGGGCAATGAGCAGTTCTTC | CASSPKGGGNEQFF
TRBJ1-1 | TRBD1 | TRBV29-1 | - | TGCAGCGTTGAGGACAGGGGTAACACTGAAGCTTTCTTT | CSVEDRGNTEAFF
TRBJ1-1 | - | TRBV27 | - | TGTGCCAGCAGTCTAGGGGGGGGCATGAACACTGAAGCTTTCTTT | CASSLGGGMNTEAFF
TRBJ1-4 | - | TRBV4-1 | - | TGCGCCAGCAGCCAAGGGGTATTGAGGAAACTGTTTTTT | CASSQGVLRKLFF
TRBJ1-1 | TRBD1 | TRBV6-5 | - | TGTGCCAGCAGACAGGGGGGTAACACTGAAGCTTTCTTT | CASRQGGNTEAFF
TRBJ1-2 | - | TRBV7-8 | - | TGTGCCAGCAGCTCGGGTCCCTATGGCTACACCTTC | CASSSGPYGYTF
TRBJ1-6 | - | TRBV12-5 | - | TGTGCTAGTGGTCCGGGGGGGAGCTATAATTCACCCCTCCACTTT | CASGPGGSYNSPLHF
TRBJ1-2 | - | TRBV3-1/TRBV3-2 | - | TGTGCCAGCAGCCAAGATCGAAGCCGGTCCTATGGCTACACCTTC | CASSQDRSRSYGYTF
TRBJ2-3 | TRBD2 | TRBV4-1 | - | TGCGCCAGCAGCCAATTGACTAGCGAGTCAGATACGCAGTATTTT | CASSQLTSESDTQYF
TRBJ1-4 | TRBD1 | TRBV7-2 | - | TGTGCCAGCAGCGTCCAGGGGGTTAGTCCTGTAGCTAATGAAAAACTGTTTTTT | CASSVQGVSPVANEKLFF
TRBJ1-2 | - | TRBV14 | - | TGTGCCAGCAGCCTGGGCCACTATGGCTACACCTTC | CASSLGHYGYTF
TRBJ2-1 | TRBD2 | TRBV30 | - | TGTGCCTGGAGTGTACGCGCGGGAGGGGCTCACAATGAGCAGTTCTTC | CAWSVRAGGAHNEQFF
TRBJ2-1 | - | TRBV28 | - | TGTGCCAGCAGTTTTCACTCCTACAATGAGCAGTTCTTC | CASSFHSYNEQFF
TRBJ1-4 | - | TRBV6-2/TRBV6-3 | - | TGTGCCAGCAGTTCCCGGGGGGCAACTAATGAAAAACTGTTTTTT | CASSSRGATNEKLFF
TRBJ2-3 | TRBD2 | TRBV3-1/TRBV3-2 | once | TGTGCCAGCAGCCAACTAGCGGGAAAAGATACGCAGTATTTT | CASSQLAGKDTQYF
TRBJ2-5 | - | TRBV28 | - | TGTGCCAGCAGCCGAGGGGGGGCCAGGGAGACCCAGTACTTC | CASSRGGARETQYF
TRBJ1-4 | - | TRBV2 | - | TGTGCCAGCCAATCAGGGGATGCAACTAATGAAAAACTGTTTTTT | CASQSGDATNEKLFF
TRBJ2-2 | - | TRBV5-5 | - | TGTGCCAGCAGCTCCAGGGTTGCCGGGGAGCTGTTTTTT | CASSSRVAGELFF
TRBJ1-2 | - | TRBV7-2 | - | TGTGCCAGCAGCTTAAGGGCAGGGGACAACTATGGCTACACCTTC | CASSLRAGDNYGYTF
TRBJ2-1 | TRBD1 | TRBV2 | - | TGTGCCAGCAGCTCAGGGGGAAACAATGAGCAGTTCTTC | CASSSGGNNEQFF
TRBJ2-5 | TRBD1 | TRBV7-2 | - | TGTGCCAGCAGCCCTGGGACAGTCCAAGAGACCCAGTACTTC | CASSPGTVQETQYF
TRBJ1-1 | - | TRBV13 | - | TGTGCCAGCAGCTTAGACCAGGGGTGGAACACTGAAGCTTTCTTT | CASSLDQGWNTEAFF
TRBJ1-1 | - | TRBV6-4 | - | TGTGCCAGCAGTGCAACAGGGCTCGGGGCTGAAGCTTTCTTT | CASSATGLGAEAFF
TRBJ1-1 | TRBD1 | TRBV6-2/TRBV6-3 | once | TGTGCCAGCAGCTCTAGGGACAGGGTGAACACTGAAGCTTTCTTT | CASSSRDRVNTEAFF
TRBJ2-5 | TRBD2 | TRBV5-6 | - | TGTGCCAGCAGCTTGCTAACTAGCGGGAGCCAAGAGACCCAGTACTTC | CASSLLTSGSQETQYF
TRBJ2-7 | - | TRBV30 | - | TGTGCCTGGAGTGTACTACAGGGCACCCACGAGCAGTACTTC | CAWSVLQGTHEQYF
TRBJ2-3 | - | TRBV14 | - | TGTGCCAGCAGCCCCGGACTCAACACAGATACGCAGTATTTT | CASSPGLNTDTQYF
TRBJ1-6 | - | TRBV12-3/TRBV12-4 | - | TGTGCCAGCAGTTTCGGGAATTCACCCCTCCACTTT | CASSFGNSPLHF
TRBJ1-6 | TRBD1 | TRBV10-3 | - | TGTGCCATCAGTGAGATGGACAGGGGTCGTTCACCCCTCCACTTT | CAISEMDRGRSPLHF
TRBJ1-2 | TRBD1 | TRBV7-2 | - | TGTGCCAGCAGCTCCCAACCGGGACAGGGCTATGGCTACACCTTC | CASSSQPGQGYGYTF
TRBJ2-1 | TRBD1 | TRBV5-1 | - | TGCGCCAGCAGCTCGGACAGGAATGAGCAGTTCTTC | CASSSDRNEQFF
TRBJ2-1 | TRBD1 | TRBV28 | - | TGTGCCAGCAGTTTAAATACAGGGGCCAGCTCCTACAATGAGCAGTTCTTC | CASSLNTGASSYNEQFF
TRBJ2-3 | TRBD2 | TRBV27 | - | TGTGCCAGCAGTTCTAGGACCCTAGCGGGAGTAGGTCCAGATACGCAGTATTTT | CASSSRTLAGVGPDTQYF
TRBJ1-4 | TRBD1 | TRBV2 | - | TGTGCCAGCAGACAGGGGGAGGCTAATGAAAAACTGTTTTTT | CASRQGEANEKLFF
TRBJ2-2 | TRBD2 | TRBV11-3 | - | TGTGCCAGCAGCGAACGAGGGACTAGCAACACCCGGGAGCTGTTTTTT | CASSERGTSNTRELFF
TRBJ1-2 | TRBD1 | TRBV24-1 | - | TGTGCCACCAGTGAACCGGGACAGGGTCTATCTGGCTACACCTTC | CATSEPGQGLSGYTF
TRBJ1-1 | - | TRBV18 | - | TGTGCCAGCTCACCGGGGAGGACGAACACTGAAGCTTTCTTT | CASSPGRTNTEAFF
TRBJ1-3 | TRBD1 | TRBV15 | - | TGTGCCACCAGCAGTGACAGGGGGCTTACCTCCTCTGGAAACACCATATATTTT | CATSSDRGLTSSGNTIYF
TRBJ1-6 | - | TRBV2 | - | TGTGCCAGCAGTGTGGGCCGGGAGAATTCACCCCTCCACTTT | CASSVGRENSPLHF
TRBJ2-1 | TRBD1 | TRBV30 | - | TGTGCCTGGAGGCCGCCAGGGGGCTCCTACAATGAGCAGTTCTTC | CAWRPPGGSYNEQFF
TRBJ1-2 | TRBD1 | TRBV7-2 | - | TGTGCCAGCAGTCGGAAGACTTGGGGTGACAGGGAAATTACAGGTGGCTACACCTTC | CASSRKTWGDREITGGYTF
TRBJ2-2 | - | TRBV7-2 | once | TGTGCCAGCAGCTTATCGGCCGGGGACACACTAAACACCGGGGAGCTGTTTTTT | CASSLSAGDTLNTGELFF
TRBJ2-7 | TRBD2 | TRBV3-1/TRBV3-2 | - | TGTGCCAGCGGAACCCCGGGACTAGCGGGGGACAGCTCCTACGAGCAGTACTTC | CASGTPGLAGDSSYEQYF
TRBJ2-1 | TRBD1 | TRBV30 | few | TGTGCCTGGAGTCCCACCGCGGACAGGGGATACAATGAGCAGTTCTTC | CAWSPTADRGYNEQFF
TRBJ2-2 | - | TRBV4-1 | - | TGCGCCAGCAGCCAAGGAACCCAGGGCTTATTTGCCGGGGAGCTGTTTTTT | CASSQGTQGLFAGELFF
TRBJ1-5 | TRBD1 | TRBV6-2/TRBV6-3 | - | TGTGCCAGCAGCTCCGGACAGGGTATATTTCGGGGGCTTAATCAGCCCCAGCATTTT | CASSSGQGIFRGLNQPQHF